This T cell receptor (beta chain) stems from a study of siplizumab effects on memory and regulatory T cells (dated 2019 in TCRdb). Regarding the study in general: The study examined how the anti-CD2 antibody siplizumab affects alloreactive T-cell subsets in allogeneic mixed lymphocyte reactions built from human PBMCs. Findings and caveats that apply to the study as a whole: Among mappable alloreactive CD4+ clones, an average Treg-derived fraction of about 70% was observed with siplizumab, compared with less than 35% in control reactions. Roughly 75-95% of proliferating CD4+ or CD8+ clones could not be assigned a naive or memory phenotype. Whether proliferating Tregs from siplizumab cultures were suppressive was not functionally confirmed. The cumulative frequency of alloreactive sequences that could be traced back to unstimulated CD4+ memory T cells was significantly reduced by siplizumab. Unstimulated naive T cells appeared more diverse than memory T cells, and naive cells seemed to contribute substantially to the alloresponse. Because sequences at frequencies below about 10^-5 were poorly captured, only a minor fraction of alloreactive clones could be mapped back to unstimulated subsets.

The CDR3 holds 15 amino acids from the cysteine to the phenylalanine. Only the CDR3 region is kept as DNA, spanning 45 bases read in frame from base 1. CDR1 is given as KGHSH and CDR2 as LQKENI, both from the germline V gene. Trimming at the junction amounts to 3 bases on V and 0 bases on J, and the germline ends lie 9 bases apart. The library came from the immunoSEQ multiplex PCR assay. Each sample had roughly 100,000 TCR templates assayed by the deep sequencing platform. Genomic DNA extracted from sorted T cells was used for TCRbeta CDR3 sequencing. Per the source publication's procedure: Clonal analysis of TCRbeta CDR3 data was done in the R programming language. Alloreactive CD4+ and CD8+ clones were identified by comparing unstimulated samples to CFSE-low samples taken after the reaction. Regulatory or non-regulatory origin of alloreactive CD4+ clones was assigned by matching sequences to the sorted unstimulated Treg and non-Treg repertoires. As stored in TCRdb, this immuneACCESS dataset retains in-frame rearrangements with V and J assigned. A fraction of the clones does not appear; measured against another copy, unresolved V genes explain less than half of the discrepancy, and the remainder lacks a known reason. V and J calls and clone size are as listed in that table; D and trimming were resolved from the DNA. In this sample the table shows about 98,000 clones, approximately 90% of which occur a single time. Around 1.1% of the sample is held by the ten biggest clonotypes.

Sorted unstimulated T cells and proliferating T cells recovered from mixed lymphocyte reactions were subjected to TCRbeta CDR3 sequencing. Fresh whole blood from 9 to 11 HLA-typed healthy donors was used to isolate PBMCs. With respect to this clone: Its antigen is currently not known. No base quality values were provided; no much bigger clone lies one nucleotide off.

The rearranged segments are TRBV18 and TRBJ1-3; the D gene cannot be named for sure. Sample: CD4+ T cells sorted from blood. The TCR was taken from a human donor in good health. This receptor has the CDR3 CASSPLEVSGNTIYF. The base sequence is TGTGCCAGCTCACCCCTAGAAGTCTCTGGAAACACCATATATTTT. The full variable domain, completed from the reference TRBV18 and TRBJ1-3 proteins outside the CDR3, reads NAGVMQNPRHLVRRRGQEARLRCSPMKGHSHVYWYRQLPEEGLKFMVYLQKENIIDESGMPKERFSAEFPKEGPSILRIQQVVRGDSAAYFCASSPLEVSGNTIYFGEGSWLTVV.